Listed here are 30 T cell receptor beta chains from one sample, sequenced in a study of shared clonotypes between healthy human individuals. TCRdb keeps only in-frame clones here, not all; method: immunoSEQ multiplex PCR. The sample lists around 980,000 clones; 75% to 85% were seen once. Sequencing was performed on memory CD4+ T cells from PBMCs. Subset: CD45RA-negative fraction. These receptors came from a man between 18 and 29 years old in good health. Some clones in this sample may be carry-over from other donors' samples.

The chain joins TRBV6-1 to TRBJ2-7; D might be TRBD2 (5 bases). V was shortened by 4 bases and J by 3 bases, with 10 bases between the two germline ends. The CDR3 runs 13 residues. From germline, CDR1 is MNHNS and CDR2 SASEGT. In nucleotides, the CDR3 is TGTGCCAGCAGTGCAGTCGGGGTCTACGAGCAGTACTTC. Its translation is CASSAVGVYEQYF.

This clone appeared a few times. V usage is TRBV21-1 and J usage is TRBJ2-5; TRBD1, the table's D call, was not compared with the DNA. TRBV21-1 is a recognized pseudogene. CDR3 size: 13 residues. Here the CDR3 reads CASFSPRQGEQYF. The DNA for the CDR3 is TGTGCCAGCTTCTCCCCACGACAGGGGGAGCAGTACTTC.

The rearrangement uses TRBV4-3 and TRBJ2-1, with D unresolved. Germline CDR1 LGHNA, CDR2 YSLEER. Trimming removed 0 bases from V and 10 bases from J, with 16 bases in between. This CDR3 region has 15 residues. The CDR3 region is CASSQDYLLGLEQFF. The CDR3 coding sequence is TGCGCCAGCAGCCAAGACTATCTTCTAGGGCTCGAGCAGTTCTTC.

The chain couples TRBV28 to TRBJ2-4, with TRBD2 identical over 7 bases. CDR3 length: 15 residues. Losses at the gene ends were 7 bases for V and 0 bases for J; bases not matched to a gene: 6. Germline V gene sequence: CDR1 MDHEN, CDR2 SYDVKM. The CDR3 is CASTSGGLAKNIQYF. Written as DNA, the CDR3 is TGTGCCAGCACCTCCGGGGGGTTAGCCAAAAACATTCAGTACTTC.

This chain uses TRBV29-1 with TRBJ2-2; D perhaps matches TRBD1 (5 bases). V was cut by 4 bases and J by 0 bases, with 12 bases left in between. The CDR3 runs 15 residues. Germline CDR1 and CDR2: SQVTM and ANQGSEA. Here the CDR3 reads CSVGGRAANTGELFF. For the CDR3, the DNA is TGCAGCGTTGGGGGCAGGGCCGCGAACACCGGGGAGCTGTTTTTT.

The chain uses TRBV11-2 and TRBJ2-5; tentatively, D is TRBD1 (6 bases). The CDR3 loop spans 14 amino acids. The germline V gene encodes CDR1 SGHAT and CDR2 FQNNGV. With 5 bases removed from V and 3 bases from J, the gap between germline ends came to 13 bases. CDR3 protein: CASSRGQSKETQYF. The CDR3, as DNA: TGTGCCAGCAGCCGCGGACAGAGTAAAGAGACCCAGTACTTC.

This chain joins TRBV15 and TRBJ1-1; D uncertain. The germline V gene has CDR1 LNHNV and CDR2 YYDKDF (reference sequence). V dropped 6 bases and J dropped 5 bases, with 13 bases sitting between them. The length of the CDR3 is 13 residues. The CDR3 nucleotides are TGTGCCACCAGGAGGGTAGTGGGGACTGAAGCTTTCTTT. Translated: CATRRVVGTEAFF.

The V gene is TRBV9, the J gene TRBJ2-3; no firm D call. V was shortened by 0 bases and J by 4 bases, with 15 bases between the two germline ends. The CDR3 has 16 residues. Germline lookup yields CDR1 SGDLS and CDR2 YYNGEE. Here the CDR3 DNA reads TGTGCCAGCAGCGTAGGGGCGGCCATGATCGCAGATACGCAGTATTTT. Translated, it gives CASSVGAAMIADTQYF.

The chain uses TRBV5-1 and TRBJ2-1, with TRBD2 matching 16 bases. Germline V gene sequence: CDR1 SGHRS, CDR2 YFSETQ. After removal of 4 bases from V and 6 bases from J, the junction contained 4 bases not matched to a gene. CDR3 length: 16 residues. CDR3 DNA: TGCGCCAGCAGCACCGGGACTAGCGGGAGGGTCAATGAGCAGTTCTTC. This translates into CASSTGTSGRVNEQFF.

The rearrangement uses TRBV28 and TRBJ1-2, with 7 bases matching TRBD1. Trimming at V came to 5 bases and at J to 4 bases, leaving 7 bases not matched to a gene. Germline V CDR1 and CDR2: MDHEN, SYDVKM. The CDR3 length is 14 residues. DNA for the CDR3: TGTGCCAGCAGTATCGGGACAGACATCTATGGCTACACCTTC. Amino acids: CASSIGTDIYGYTF.

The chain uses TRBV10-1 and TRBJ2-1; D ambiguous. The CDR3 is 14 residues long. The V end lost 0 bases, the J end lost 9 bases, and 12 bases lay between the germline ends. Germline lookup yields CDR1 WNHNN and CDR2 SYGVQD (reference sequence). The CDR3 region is CASSESRPVSEQFF. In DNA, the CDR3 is TGCGCCAGCAGTGAGTCGCGGCCAGTCTCTGAGCAGTTCTTC.

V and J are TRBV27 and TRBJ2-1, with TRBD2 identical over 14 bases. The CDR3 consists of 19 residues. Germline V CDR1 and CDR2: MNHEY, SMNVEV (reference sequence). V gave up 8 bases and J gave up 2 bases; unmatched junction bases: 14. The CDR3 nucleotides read TGTGCCAGCCCGCAAAGTACCGGGACTAGCGGGAGTCCCTACAATGAGCAGTTCTTC. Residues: CASPQSTGTSGSPYNEQFF.

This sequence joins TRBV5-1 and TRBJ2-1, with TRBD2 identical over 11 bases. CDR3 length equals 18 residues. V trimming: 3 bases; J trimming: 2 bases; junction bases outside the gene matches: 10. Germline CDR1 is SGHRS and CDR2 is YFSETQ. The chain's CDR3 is CASSSSGSGRAAYNEQFF. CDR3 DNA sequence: TGCGCCAGCAGCTCGTCGGGTAGCGGGAGGGCGGCCTACAATGAGCAGTTCTTC.

CDR3 sequence: CASSLTPGAFWTIYF. CDR3 coding DNA: TGTGCCAGCAGTTTAACGCCAGGGGCCTTTTGGACCATATATTTT. V and J are TRBV28 and TRBJ1-3; TRBD1 is a possible D gene (6 bases). V dropped 2 bases and J dropped 10 bases, with 18 bases sitting between them. The germline V gene encodes CDR1 MDHEN and CDR2 SYDVKM. The CDR3 spans 15 residues.

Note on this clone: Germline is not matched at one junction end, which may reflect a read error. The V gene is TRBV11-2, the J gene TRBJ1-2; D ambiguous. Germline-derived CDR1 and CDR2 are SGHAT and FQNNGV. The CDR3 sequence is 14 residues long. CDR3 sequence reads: CASSPVAGIYSYTF. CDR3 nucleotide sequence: TGTGCCAGCAGCCCAGTTGCCGGTATCTATAGCTACACCTTC.

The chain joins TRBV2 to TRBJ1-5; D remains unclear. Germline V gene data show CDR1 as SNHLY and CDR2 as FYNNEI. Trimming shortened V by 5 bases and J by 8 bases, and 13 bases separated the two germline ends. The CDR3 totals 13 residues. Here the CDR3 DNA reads TGTGCCAGCAGTTACGTCGGGGAAAAGCCCCAGCATTTT. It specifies CASSYVGEKPQHF.

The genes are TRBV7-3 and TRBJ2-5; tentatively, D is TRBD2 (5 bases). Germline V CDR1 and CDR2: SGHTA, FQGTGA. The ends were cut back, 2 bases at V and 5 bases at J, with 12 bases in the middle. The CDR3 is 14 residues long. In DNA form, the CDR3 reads TGTGCCAGCAGCTTATTCGGGGAAGTGGAGACCCAGTACTTC. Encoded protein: CASSLFGEVETQYF. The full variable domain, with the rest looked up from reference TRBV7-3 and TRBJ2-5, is GAGVSQTPSNKVTEKGKYVELRCDPISGHTALYWYRQSLGQGPEFLIYFQGTGAADDSGLPNDRFFAVRPEGSVSTLKIQRTERGDSAVYLCASSLFGEVETQYFGPGTRLLVL.

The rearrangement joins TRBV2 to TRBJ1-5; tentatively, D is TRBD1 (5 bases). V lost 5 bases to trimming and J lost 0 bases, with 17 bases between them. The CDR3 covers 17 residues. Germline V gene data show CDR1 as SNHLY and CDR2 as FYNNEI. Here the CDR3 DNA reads TGTGCCAGCAGTCTTGACAGTCCGATGTTTAGCAATCAGCCCCAGCATTTT. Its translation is CASSLDSPMFSNQPQHF.

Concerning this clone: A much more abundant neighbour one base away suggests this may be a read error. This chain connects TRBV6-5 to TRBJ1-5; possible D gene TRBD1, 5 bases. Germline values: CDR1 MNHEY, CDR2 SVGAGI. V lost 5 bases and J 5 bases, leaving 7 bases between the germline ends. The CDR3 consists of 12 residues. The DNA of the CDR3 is TGTGCCAGCAGTGGGGGGTATCAGCCCCAGCATTTT. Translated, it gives CASSGGYQPQHF.

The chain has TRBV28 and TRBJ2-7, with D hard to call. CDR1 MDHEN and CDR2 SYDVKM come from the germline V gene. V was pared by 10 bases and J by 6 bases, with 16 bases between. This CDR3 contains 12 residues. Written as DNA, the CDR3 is TGTGCCACCCTAGTCACCGGGCGCGAGCAGTACTTC. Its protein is CATLVTGREQYF.

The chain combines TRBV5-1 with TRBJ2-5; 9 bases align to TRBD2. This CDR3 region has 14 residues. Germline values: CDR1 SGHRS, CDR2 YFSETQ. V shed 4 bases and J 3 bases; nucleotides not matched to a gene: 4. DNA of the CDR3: TGCGCCAGCAGCGGTTTAGCGGGAGAAGAGACCCAGTACTTC. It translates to CASSGLAGEETQYF.

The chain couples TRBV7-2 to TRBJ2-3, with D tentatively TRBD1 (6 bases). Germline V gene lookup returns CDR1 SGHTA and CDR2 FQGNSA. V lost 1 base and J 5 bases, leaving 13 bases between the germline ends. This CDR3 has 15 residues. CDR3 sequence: CASSLGGQGGDTQYF. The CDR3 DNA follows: TGTGCCAGCAGCTTAGGGGGACAAGGAGGAGATACGCAGTATTTT.

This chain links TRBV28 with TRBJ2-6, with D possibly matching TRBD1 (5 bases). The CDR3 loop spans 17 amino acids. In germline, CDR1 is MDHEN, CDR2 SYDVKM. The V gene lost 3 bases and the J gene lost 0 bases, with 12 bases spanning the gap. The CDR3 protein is CASSFQGGSSGANVLTF. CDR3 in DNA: TGTGCCAGCAGTTTCCAGGGTGGGTCCTCTGGGGCCAACGTCCTGACTTTC.

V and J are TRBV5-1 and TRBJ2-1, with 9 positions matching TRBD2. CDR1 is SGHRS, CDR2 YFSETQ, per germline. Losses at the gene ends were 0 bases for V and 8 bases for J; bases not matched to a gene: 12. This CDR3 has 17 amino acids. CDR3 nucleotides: TGCGCCAGCAGCTTGGCGTACGCGGGAGGGCCGAGGGATGAGCAGTTCTTC. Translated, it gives CASSLAYAGGPRDEQFF.

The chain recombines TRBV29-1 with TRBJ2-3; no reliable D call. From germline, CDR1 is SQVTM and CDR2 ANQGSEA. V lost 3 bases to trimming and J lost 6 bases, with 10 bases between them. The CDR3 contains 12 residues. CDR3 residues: CSVEESKDTQYF. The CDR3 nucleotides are TGCAGCGTTGAGGAGAGTAAGGATACGCAGTATTTT.

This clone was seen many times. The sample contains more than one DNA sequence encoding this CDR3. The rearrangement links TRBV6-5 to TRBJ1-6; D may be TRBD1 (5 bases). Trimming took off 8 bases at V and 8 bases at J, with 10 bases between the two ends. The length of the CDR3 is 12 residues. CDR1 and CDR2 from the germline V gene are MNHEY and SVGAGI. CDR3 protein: CASGAGYSPLHF. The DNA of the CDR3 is TGTGCCAGCGGGGCGGGGTATTCACCCCTCCACTTT.

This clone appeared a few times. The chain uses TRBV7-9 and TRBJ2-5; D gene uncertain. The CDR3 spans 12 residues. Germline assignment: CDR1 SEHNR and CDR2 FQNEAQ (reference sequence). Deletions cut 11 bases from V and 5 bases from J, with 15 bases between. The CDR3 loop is CAAQRMEETQYF. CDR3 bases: TGTGCCGCCCAAAGGATGGAGGAGACCCAGTACTTC.

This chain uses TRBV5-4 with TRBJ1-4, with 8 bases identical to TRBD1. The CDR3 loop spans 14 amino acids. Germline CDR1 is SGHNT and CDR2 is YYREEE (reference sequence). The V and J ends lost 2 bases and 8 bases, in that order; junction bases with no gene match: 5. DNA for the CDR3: TGTGCCAGCAGCTTTCAGGGGGCGGGGGAAAAACTGTTTTTT. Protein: CASSFQGAGEKLFF.

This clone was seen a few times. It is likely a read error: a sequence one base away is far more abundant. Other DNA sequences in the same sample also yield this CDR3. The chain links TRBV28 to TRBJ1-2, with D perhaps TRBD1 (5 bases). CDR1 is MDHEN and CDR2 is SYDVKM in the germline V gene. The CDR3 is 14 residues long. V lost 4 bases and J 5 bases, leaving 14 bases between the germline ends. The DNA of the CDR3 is TGTGCCAGCAGTTCGACGCAGGGAGCGTATGGCTACACCTTC. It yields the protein CASSSTQGAYGYTF.

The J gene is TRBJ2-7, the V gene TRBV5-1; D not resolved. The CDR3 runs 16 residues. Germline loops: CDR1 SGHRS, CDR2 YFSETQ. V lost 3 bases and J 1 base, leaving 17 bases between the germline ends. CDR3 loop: CASSSSNRAWSYEQYF. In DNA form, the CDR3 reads TGCGCCAGCAGCTCATCGAACAGAGCCTGGTCCTACGAGCAGTACTTC.